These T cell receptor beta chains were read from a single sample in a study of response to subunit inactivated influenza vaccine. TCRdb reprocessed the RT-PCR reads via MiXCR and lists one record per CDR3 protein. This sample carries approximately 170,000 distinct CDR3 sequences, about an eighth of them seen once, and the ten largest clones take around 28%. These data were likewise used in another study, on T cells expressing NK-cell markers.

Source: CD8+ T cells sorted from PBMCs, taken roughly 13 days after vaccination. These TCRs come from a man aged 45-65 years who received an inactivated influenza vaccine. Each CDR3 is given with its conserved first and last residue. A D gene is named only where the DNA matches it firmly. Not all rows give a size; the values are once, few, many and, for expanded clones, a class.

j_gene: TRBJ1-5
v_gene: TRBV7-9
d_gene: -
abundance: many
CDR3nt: TGTGCCAGCAGCTTAGTTGGTCAGCCCCAGCATTTT
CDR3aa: CASSLVGQPQHF

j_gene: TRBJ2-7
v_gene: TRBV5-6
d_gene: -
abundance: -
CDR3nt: TGTGCCAGCAGCTTGGCGGGCGTTGGGGGAAGCTCCTACGAGCAGTACTTC
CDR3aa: CASSLAGVGGSSYEQYF

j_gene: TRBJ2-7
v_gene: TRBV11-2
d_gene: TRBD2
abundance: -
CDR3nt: TGTGCCAGCAGCTTATCGGGGGGTAGCGGGGGCTACGAGCAGTACTTC
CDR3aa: CASSLSGGSGGYEQYF

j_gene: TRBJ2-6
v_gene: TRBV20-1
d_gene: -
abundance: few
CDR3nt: TGCAGTGCCACGGACGGCTCTGGGGCCAACGTCCTGACTTTC
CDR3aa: CSATDGSGANVLTF

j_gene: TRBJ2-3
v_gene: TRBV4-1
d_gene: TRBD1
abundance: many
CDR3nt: TGCGCCAGCAGCCAGGTCACCGGGACAGCCCCCACAGATACGCAGTATTTT
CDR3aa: CASSQVTGTAPTDTQYF

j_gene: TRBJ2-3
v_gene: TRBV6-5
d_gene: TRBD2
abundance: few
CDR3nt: TGTGCCAGCAGTTACTCGAAGACTAGCGGGAACGCAGATACGCAGTATTTT
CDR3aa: CASSYSKTSGNADTQYF

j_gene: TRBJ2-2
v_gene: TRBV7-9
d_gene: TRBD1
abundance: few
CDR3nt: TGTGCCAGCAGCCACAGGGGCTTCGGGGACACCGGGGAGCTGTTTTTT
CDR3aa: CASSHRGFGDTGELFF

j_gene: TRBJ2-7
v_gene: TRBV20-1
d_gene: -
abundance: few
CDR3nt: TGCAGCGGGGGGCTGGGCTACGAGCAGTACTTC
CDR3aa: CSGGLGYEQYF

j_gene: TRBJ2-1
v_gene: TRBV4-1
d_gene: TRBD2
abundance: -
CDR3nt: TGCGCCAGCAGCCAGGGTGCGGGGGAGAATGAGCAGTTCTTC
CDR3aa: CASSQGAGENEQFF

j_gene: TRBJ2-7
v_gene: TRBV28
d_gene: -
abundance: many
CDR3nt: TGTGCCAGCAGCCCAGGGTACTGGAGCGAGCAGTACTTC
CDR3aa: CASSPGYWSEQYF

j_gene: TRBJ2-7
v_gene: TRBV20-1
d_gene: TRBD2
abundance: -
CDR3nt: TGCAGTGCTACAGGGACTAGCGCCTACGAGCAGTACTTC
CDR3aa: CSATGTSAYEQYF

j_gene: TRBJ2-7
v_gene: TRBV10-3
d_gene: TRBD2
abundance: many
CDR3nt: TGTGCCATCAGTGAGGGAGTGGGACTAGCGGGCGCCGAGCAGTACTTC
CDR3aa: CAISEGVGLAGAEQYF

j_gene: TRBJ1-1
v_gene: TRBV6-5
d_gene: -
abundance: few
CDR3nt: TGTGCCAGCAGTTACGTTAGGGCGGGCACTGAAGCTTTCTTT
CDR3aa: CASSYVRAGTEAFF

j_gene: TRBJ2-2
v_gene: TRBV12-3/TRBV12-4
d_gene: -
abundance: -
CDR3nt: TGTGCCAGCAGTCCGCTAGAGAACACCGGGGAGCTGTTTTTT
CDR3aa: CASSPLENTGELFF

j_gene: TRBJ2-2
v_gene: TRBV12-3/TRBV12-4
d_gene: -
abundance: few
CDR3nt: TGTGCCAGCAGTATCCCGGACGGTATCGTCACCGGGGAGCTGTTTTTT
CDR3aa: CASSIPDGIVTGELFF

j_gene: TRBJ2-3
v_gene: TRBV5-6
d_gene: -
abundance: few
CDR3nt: TGTGCCAGCAGCTCTAGCCCGGGGGTTGTAGCAGATACGCAGTATTTT
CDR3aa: CASSSSPGVVADTQYF

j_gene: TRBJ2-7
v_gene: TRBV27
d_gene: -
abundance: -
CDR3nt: TGTGCCAGCAGGGGGGTCGACTACGAGCAGTACTTC
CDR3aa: CASRGVDYEQYF